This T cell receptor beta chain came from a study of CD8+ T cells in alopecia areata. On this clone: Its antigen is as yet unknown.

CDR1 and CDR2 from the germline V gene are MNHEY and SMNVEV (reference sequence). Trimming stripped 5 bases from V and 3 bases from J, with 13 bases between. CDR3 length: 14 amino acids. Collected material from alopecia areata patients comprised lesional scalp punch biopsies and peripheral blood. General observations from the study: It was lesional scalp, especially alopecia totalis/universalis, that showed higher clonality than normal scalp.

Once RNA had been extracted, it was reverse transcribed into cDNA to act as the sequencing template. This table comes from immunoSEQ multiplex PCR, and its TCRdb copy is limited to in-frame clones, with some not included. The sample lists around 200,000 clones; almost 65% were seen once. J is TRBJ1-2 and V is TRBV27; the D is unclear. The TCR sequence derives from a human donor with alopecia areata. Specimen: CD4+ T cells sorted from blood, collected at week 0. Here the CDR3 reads CASSPMGGYYGYTF. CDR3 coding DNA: TGTGCCAGCAGTCCTATGGGCGGGTACTATGGCTACACCTTC.